The T cell receptor (beta chain) described here comes from a study of shared clonotypes between healthy human individuals. General study findings and limits: Larger estimated richness was generally seen in naive subsets than in memory subsets. In a few donors, approximately 5% of naive CD4 clonotypes appeared in common.

Naive CD8 cells were CD45RO-negative, positively selected for CCR7, excluding terminally differentiated effector memory CD45RA+ cells. Recent vaccinations or acute infections were absent in the healthy HIV-negative adult donors. TCRdb keeps only in-frame clones here, not all; method: immunoSEQ multiplex PCR. The table records approximately 2,200,000 clones, 90% to 95% of them present only once. With regard to this clone: Its matching antigen is unknown.

Germline V gene lookup returns CDR1 SEHNR and CDR2 FQNEAQ (reference sequence). The ends lost 4 bases at V and 3 bases at J; junction bases unmatched: 15. The CDR3 is made up of 17 amino acids. The clonotype comes from a man aged 18 to 29 in good health. Some clones in this sample may be carry-over from other donors' samples. Source material: naive CD8+ T cells from PBMCs. The V and J genes are TRBV7-9 and TRBJ2-7, with TRBD2 matching over 7 bases. The CDR3 region is CASSSMGREKLGYEQYF. The CDR3 nucleotides are TGTGCCAGCAGCTCCATGGGGCGGGAGAAACTGGGCTACGAGCAGTACTTC.